This T cell receptor (beta chain) was identified during a study of T-cell reconstitution after alpha-beta-depleted transplantation in children. Regarding the study as a whole: There were reportedly several hundred expanded graft clones from which alpha-beta T cells came about two months after transplant.

The CDR3 contains 15 residues. V lost 5 bases and J 1 base, leaving 14 bases between the germline ends. With respect to this clonotype: The antigen remains undetermined.

The TCRbeta library was prepared with unique molecular identifiers. MiXCR, run by TCRdb on the PCR reads, gives a single entry per CDR3 protein. The sample has 700,000 to 950,000 distinct CDR3 sequences, about 16% seen once. The gene calls are TRBV12-3 or TRBV12-4 and TRBJ2-5; TRBD1 is a possible D gene (6 bases). The specimen was PBMCs, mostly from graft donor cells, collected 360 days after TCRalphabeta/CD19-depleted stem cell transplant. The source of this sequence is a male patient under 18 who had a stem cell transplant for acute lymphoblastic leukemia, so the T cells may come from the graft donor. The CDR3 here is CASSAGQGRQETQYF. In nucleotides, the CDR3 is TGTGCCAGCAGTGCCGGGCAGGGGCGCCAAGAGACCCAGTACTTC.